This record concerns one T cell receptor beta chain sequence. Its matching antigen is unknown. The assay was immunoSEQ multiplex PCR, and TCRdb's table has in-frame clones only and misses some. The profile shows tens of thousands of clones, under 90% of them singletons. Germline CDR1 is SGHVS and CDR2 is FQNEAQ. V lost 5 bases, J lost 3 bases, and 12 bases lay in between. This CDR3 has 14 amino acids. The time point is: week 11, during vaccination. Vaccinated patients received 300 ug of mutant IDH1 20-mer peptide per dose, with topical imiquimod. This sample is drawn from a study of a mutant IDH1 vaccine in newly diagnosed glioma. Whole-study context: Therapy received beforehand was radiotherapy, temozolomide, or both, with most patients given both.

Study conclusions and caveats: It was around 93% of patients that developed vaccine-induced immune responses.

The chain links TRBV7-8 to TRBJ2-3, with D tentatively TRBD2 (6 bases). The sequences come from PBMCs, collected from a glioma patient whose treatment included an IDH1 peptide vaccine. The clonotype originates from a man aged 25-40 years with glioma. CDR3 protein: CASSMVGRTDTQYF. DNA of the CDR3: TGTGCCAGCAGCATGGTGGGGAGGACAGATACGCAGTATTTT.